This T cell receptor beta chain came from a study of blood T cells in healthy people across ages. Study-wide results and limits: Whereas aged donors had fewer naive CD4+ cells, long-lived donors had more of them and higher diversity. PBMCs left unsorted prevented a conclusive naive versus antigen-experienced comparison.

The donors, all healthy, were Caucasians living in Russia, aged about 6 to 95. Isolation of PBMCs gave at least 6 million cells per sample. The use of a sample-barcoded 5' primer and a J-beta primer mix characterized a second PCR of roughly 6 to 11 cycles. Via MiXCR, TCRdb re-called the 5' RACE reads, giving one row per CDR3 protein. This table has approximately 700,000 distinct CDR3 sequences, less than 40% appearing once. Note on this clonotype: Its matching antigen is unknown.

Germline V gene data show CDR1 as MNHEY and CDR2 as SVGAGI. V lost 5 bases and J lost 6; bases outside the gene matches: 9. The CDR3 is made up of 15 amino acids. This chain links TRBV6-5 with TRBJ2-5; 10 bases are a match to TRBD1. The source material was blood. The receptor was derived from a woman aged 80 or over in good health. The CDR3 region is CASSLTGTGAKTQYF. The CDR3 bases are TGTGCCAGCAGTCTGACGGGGACAGGGGCAAAGACCCAGTACTTC.